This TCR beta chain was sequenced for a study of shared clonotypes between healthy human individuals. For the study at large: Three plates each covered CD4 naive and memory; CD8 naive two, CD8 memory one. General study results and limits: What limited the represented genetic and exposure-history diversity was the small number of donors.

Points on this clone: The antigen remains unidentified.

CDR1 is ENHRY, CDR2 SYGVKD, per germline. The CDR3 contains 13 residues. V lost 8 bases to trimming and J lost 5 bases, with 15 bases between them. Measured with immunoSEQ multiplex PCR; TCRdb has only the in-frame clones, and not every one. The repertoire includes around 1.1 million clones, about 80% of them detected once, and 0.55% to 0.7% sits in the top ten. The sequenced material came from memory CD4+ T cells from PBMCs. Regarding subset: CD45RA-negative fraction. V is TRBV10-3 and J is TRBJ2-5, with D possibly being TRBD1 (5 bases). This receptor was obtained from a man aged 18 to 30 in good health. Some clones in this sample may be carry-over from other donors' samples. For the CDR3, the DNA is TGTGCCATCGGGGTGAAGGGGCGGGAGACCCAGTACTTC. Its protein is CAIGVKGRETQYF.